Following are 17 T cell receptor beta chains from one sample sequenced in a study of cytomegalovirus exposure and HLA in healthy donors (dated by TCRdb to 2015 to 2018). The method was the immunoSEQ multiplex PCR assay. The multiplex PCR relied on a mix of 60 forward primers for TCR Vbeta segments and 13 reverse primers for TCR Jbeta segments. Not all clones reach the TCRdb copy of this immuneACCESS table, which keeps in-frame sequences only. Checked studies attribute under half of the gap to unresolved V genes and leave the rest unexplained. The sample data list under 300,000 clones, and approximately 82% of these were observed just once. The ten largest make up less than 9% of the sample. The sample taken for sequencing was PBMCs. Source of these receptors: a woman aged 55-75 years in good health and CMV-seropositive.

The V and J genes are TRBV4-1 and TRBJ2-7, with TRBD2 matching 10 bases. Germline CDR1 and CDR2: MGHRA and YSYEKL. The V segment lost 0 bases and the J segment 3 bases; nucleotides outside the gene matches: 2. The CDR3 has 15 residues. CDR3 nucleotides: TGCGCCAGCAGCCAAGAAAAGCGGGAGGGCTACGAGCAGTACTTC. Translation: CASSQEKREGYEQYF.

This chain joins TRBV7-2 and TRBJ2-7; D gene uncertain. The CDR3 spans 15 residues. V lost 1 base and J lost 2, with 12 bases in between. Germline V lookup: CDR1 SGHTA, CDR2 FQGNSA. CDR3 DNA: TGTGCCAGCAGCTTAGACGCCCAGAGGACCTACGAGCAGTACTTC. Amino acids: CASSLDAQRTYEQYF.

The chain has TRBV18 and TRBJ2-5; D remains unclear. The J call may be mistaken, given a closer DNA end match to TRBJ2-7. The CDR3 covers 14 residues. Germline CDR1 and CDR2: KGHSH and LQKENI. The CDR3 sequence: CASSPPSLSYEQYF. CDR3 nucleotides: TGTGCCAGCTCACCGCCCTCCCTCTCCTACGAGCAGTACTTC.

The chain employs TRBV15 and TRBJ2-2; 7 bases fit TRBD1. V shed 3 bases and J 6 bases; nucleotides not matched to a gene: 10. CDR3 length: 16 residues. Germline V gene data show CDR1 as LNHNV and CDR2 as YYDKDF (reference sequence). CDR3 in amino acids: CATSRPDRVKAGELFF. CDR3 nucleotide sequence: TGTGCCACCAGCAGGCCCGACAGGGTAAAGGCCGGGGAGCTGTTTTTT.

The sample holds one count of this clone. The J gene is TRBJ2-3, the V gene TRBV10-3; 7 nucleotides agree with TRBD2. V gave up 8 bases and J gave up 2 bases; unmatched junction bases: 4. CDR1 and CDR2 (germline): ENHRY, SYGVKD. This CDR3 is 13 amino acids long. Here the CDR3 DNA reads TGTGCCATCTTCGGGGGGTCCACAGATACGCAGTATTTT. Its protein is CAIFGGSTDTQYF.

CDR3 coding DNA: TGTGCCAGAAGCTTGGATGACAGGGGATACTCACCCCTCCACTTT. As protein: CARSLDDRGYSPLHF. This chain links TRBV5-3 with TRBJ1-6, with 8 bases identical to TRBD1. TRBV5-3 is an ORF; its function is uncertain. The V segment lost 0 bases and the J segment 10 bases; nucleotides outside the gene matches: 6. The CDR3 extends over 15 amino acids.

The rearrangement uses TRBV5-4 and TRBJ2-7, with D tentatively TRBD2 (6 bases). The CDR3 extends over 17 amino acids. Germline V gene lookup returns CDR1 SGHNT and CDR2 YYREEE (reference sequence). V gave up 2 bases and J gave up 1 base, with 19 bases separating them. As DNA, the CDR3 is TGTGCCAGCAGCTTAAGACTAAGGCGGGACCAATCCTACGAGCAGTACTTC. Its translation is CASSLRLRRDQSYEQYF.

V usage is TRBV6-1 and J usage is TRBJ2-6; 9 bases line up with TRBD2. The CDR3 totals 17 residues. The ends lost 2 bases at V and 3 bases at J; junction bases unmatched: 5. CDR1 is MNHNS, CDR2 SASEGT, per germline. The CDR3 protein is CASSELAGKGGANVLTF. DNA of the CDR3: TGTGCCAGCAGTGAACTAGCGGGAAAGGGTGGGGCCAACGTCCTGACTTTC.

The V gene is TRBV12-5, the J gene TRBJ1-2; the D gene is possibly TRBD1 (5 bases). CDR1 and CDR2 (germline): LGHNT, FRNRAP. The V and J ends lost 2 bases and 0 bases respectively, with 13 bases between them. The CDR3 covers 16 residues. CDR3 in amino acids: CASGLQQGRANYGYTF. CDR3 coding DNA: TGTGCTAGTGGTTTGCAGCAGGGCCGGGCTAACTATGGCTACACCTTC.

The chain links TRBV9 to TRBJ2-7; 12 bases map to TRBD1. V lost 2 bases, J lost 5 bases, and 5 bases stayed unmatched. This CDR3 is 15 amino acids long. The germline CDR1 and CDR2 sequences are SGDLS and YYNGEE. The CDR3 sequence is CASSVSGQGANEQYF. The CDR3 DNA follows: TGTGCCAGCAGCGTCTCGGGACAGGGGGCCAACGAGCAGTACTTC. The variable domain in full, with the rest retrieved from reference TRBV9 and TRBJ2-7, is DSGVTQTPKHLITATGQRVTLRCSPRSGDLSVYWYQQSLDQGLQFLIQYYNGEERAKGNILERFSAQQFPDLHSELNLSSLELGDSALYFCASSVSGQGANEQYFGPGTRLTVT.

The chain combines TRBV13 with TRBJ2-3; 12 bases align to TRBD2. CDR3 length: 17 residues. CDR1 and CDR2 from the germline V gene are PRHDT and FYEKMQ (reference sequence). V gave up 3 bases and J gave up 1 base; unmatched junction bases: 5. CDR3 sequence (DNA): TGTGCCAGCAGCTTCCTAGCGGGAGGGGTCGGCACAGATACGCAGTATTTT. The encoded protein is CASSFLAGGVGTDTQYF.

This chain connects TRBV9 to TRBJ2-1; D gene ambiguous. The CDR3 is made up of 14 amino acids. Germline CDR1 SGDLS, CDR2 YYNGEE. V gave up 1 base and J gave up 6 bases, with 11 bases separating them. Here the CDR3 DNA reads TGTGCCAGCAGCGTAACGCCGGTATTCAATGAGCAGTTCTTC. Translating it yields CASSVTPVFNEQFF.

The DNA of the CDR3 is TGCGCCAGCAGCACACCAGGGGCCCTTAATGAAAAACTGTTTTTT. This translates into CASSTPGALNEKLFF. The chain uses TRBV5-1 and TRBJ1-4, with D possibly matching TRBD1 (6 bases). The CDR3 contains 15 residues. The germline V gene encodes CDR1 SGHRS and CDR2 YFSETQ. The V end was cut by 4 bases, the J end by 4 bases, with 14 bases between.

V and J are TRBV29-1 and TRBJ1-1; the D gene is possibly TRBD1 (6 bases). V lost 7 bases, J lost 1 base, and 16 bases lay in between. The CDR3 contains 14 residues. Germline lookup yields CDR1 SQVTM and CDR2 ANQGSEA. The CDR3 region has the DNA TGCAGCGCATCAACCAACAGGGCGAACACTGAAGCTTTCTTT. This translates into CSASTNRANTEAFF. Full variable domain (outside the CDR3, taken from reference TRBV29-1 and TRBJ1-1): SAVISQKPSRDICQRGTSLTIQCQVDSQVTMMFWYRQQPGQSLTLIATANQGSEATYESGFVIDKFPISRPNLTFSTLTVSNMSPEDSSIYLCSASTNRANTEAFFGQGTRLTVV.

The gene calls are TRBV29-1 and TRBJ1-3; D unresolved. This CDR3 comprises 12 residues. CDR1 SQVTM and CDR2 ANQGSEA come from the germline V gene. V was shortened by 1 base and J by 2 bases, with 3 bases between the two germline ends. In DNA, the CDR3 is TGCAGCGTTGAAGTTACTGGAAACACCATATATTTT. Protein: CSVEVTGNTIYF.

This chain connects TRBV19 to TRBJ2-1; maybe TRBD1 (5 bases). The V end lost 4 bases, the J end lost 3 bases, and 16 bases lay between the germline ends. Germline values: CDR1 LNHDA, CDR2 SQIVND (reference sequence). CDR3 length: 16 amino acids. The CDR3: CASSTRRQGIYNEQFF. CDR3 coding DNA: TGTGCCAGTAGTACTAGGCGGCAGGGAATCTACAATGAGCAGTTCTTC.

J is TRBJ2-5 and V is TRBV5-4, with D hard to call. CDR1 SGHNT and CDR2 YYREEE come from the germline V gene (reference sequence). The CDR3 sequence is 13 residues long. V was shortened by 1 base and J by 2 bases, with 6 bases between the two germline ends. The CDR3 loop is CASSLSPQETQYF. DNA of the CDR3: TGTGCCAGCAGCTTGTCCCCTCAAGAGACCCAGTACTTC.